The 19 T cell receptor beta chains below come from one sample, sequenced in a study of blood T cell repertoires in COVID-19. TCRdb's table, derived via immunoSEQ multiplex PCR, lists solely in-frame clones and lacks some. The sample has about 380,000 clones, 70% to 90% seen once. Specimen: PBMCs or T cells enriched from blood (not recorded which). The receptors shown here come from a man aged 25-45 years who had recovered from COVID-19.

The chain employs TRBV30 and TRBJ1-6, with TRBD1 as a possible D gene (5 bases). The V end was cut by 2 bases, the J end by 7 bases, with 9 bases between. This CDR3 comprises 13 residues. CDR1 is GTSNPN, CDR2 SVGIG, per germline (reference sequence). DNA for the CDR3: TGTGCCTGGAGTATACAGGAGAATTCACCCCTCCACTTT. As protein: CAWSIQENSPLHF.

This clone was recorded once. The chain recombines TRBV19 with TRBJ2-6; D remains ambiguous. Trimming cost V 4 bases and J 0 bases, with 7 bases left between them. CDR1 LNHDA and CDR2 SQIVND come from the germline V gene (reference sequence). The CDR3 totals 15 residues. The CDR3 reads CASSNRNSGANVLTF. CDR3 DNA: TGTGCCAGTAGTAACAGAAACTCTGGGGCCAACGTCCTGACTTTC.

This chain links TRBV19 with TRBJ2-1, with TRBD2 identical over 7 bases. This CDR3 is 16 amino acids long. J lost 4 bases, V lost 5 bases, and 11 bases had no gene match. Germline V CDR1 and CDR2: LNHDA, SQIVND (reference sequence). The CDR3 DNA reads TGTGCCAGTAGTGTCGATTTAGCGGGCCCTTACAATGAGCAGTTCTTC. It encodes CASSVDLAGPYNEQFF.

The V and J genes are TRBV6-2 or TRBV6-3 and TRBJ1-6; D is perhaps TRBD1 (5 bases). CDR3 size: 15 residues. Deletions cut 4 bases from V and 8 bases from J, with 15 bases between. Germline CDR1 is MNHEY and CDR2 is SVGEGT. CDR3 bases: TGTGCCAGCAGTTCACCAGGGTTAAGAGATTCACCCCTCCACTTT. Its translation: CASSSPGLRDSPLHF.

This rearrangement joins TRBV27 to TRBJ1-1; 10 nucleotides agree with TRBD1. The germline CDR1 and CDR2 sequences are MNHEY and SMNVEV (reference sequence). The CDR3 spans 16 residues. V lost 5 bases to trimming and J lost 2 bases; unmatched junction nucleotides: 8. CDR3 nucleotide sequence: TGTGCCAGCAGTCACTCCGGGACAGGGGTCAACACTGAAGCTTTCTTT. It yields the protein CASSHSGTGVNTEAFF.

The J gene is TRBJ2-1, the V gene TRBV5-4, with a possible D match to TRBD2 (5 bases). The CDR3 is 14 amino acids. The germline CDR1 and CDR2 sequences are SGHNT and YYREEE (reference sequence). V dropped 4 bases and J dropped 4 bases, with 12 bases sitting between them. CDR3 amino acids: CASSVSRDYNEQFF. The CDR3 DNA is TGTGCCAGCAGCGTATCTCGGGATTACAATGAGCAGTTCTTC.

The chain combines TRBV6-2 or TRBV6-3 with TRBJ2-2; perhaps TRBD1 as D (6 bases). Trimming shortened V by 5 bases and J by 4 bases, and 26 bases separated the two germline ends. Germline CDR1 and CDR2: MNHEY and SVGEGT. The CDR3 is made up of 19 amino acids. The CDR3 reads CASSNTSPGWTVGTGELFF. For the CDR3, the DNA is TGTGCCAGCAGTAATACCTCCCCCGGTTGGACAGTCGGCACCGGGGAGCTGTTTTTT.

This clone was seen only once. J is TRBJ2-1 and V is TRBV11-2; no clear D. The CDR3 consists of 12 residues. CDR1 and CDR2 (germline): SGHAT, FQNNGV. V was shortened by 5 bases and J by 5 bases, with 7 bases between the two germline ends. CDR3 amino acids: CASSPQDNEQFF. CDR3 nucleotides: TGTGCCAGCAGCCCGCAGGACAATGAGCAGTTCTTC.

The chain is built from TRBV18 and TRBJ1-2, with D possibly TRBD1 on 6 matching bases. CDR1 is KGHSH and CDR2 is LQKENI in the germline V gene. V was cut by 0 bases and J by 13 bases, with 18 bases left in between. This CDR3 region has 14 residues. The CDR3 DNA reads as TGTGCCAGCTCACCACCGATGGACAAGTCAGGGGCCACCTTC. Translated, it gives CASSPPMDKSGATF.

The J gene is TRBJ1-2, the V gene TRBV4-1, with TRBD1 identical over 11 bases. Germline CDR1 MGHRA, CDR2 YSYEKL. V trimming: 4 bases; J trimming: 3 bases; junction bases outside the gene matches: 7. The CDR3 sequence is 16 residues long. The CDR3 DNA reads TGCGCCAGCAGCCCCGGGACAGGGGGGATTGACTATGGCTACACCTTC. Protein product: CASSPGTGGIDYGYTF.

To note about this clone: The junction differs from germline at one of its ends, possibly a read error. The V call is TRBV29-1, the J call TRBJ1-2; perhaps TRBD1 as D (5 bases). This CDR3 contains 13 residues. Germline loops: CDR1 SQVTM, CDR2 ANQGSEA. The CDR3 here is CSLEGESAYGYTF. Written as DNA, the CDR3 is TGCAGCCTTGAAGGGGAGAGCGCCTATGGCTACACCTTC.

This rearrangement joins TRBV30 to TRBJ2-1, with D perhaps matching TRBD1 (6 bases). V lost 3 bases, J lost 3 bases, and 12 bases lay in between. The CDR3 runs 14 residues. Germline V gene data show CDR1 as GTSNPN and CDR2 as SVGIG (reference sequence). The CDR3, as DNA: TGTGCCTGGAGGGGGACATTGCTCTACAATGAGCAGTTCTTC. Its translation: CAWRGTLLYNEQFF.

The J gene is TRBJ1-1, the V gene TRBV9, with no clear D. CDR1 is SGDLS and CDR2 is YYNGEE in the germline V gene. This CDR3 contains 16 residues. Between the trimmed V and J ends, which lost 4 bases and 0 bases, there was a span of 16 bases. The CDR3 here is CASSPERSRLNTEAFF. The DNA of the CDR3 is TGTGCCAGCAGCCCAGAGAGGTCTCGACTGAACACTGAAGCTTTCTTT.

CDR3 DNA sequence: TGTGCCAGCTCACCCTCCCGGGATAACTATGGCTACACCTTC. Translation: CASSPSRDNYGYTF. The chain carries TRBV18 and TRBJ1-2; D uncertain. The CDR3 is 14 amino acids. V was clipped by 3 bases and J by 1 base, with 9 bases between them. Germline assignment: CDR1 KGHSH and CDR2 LQKENI.

The J gene is TRBJ2-7, the V gene TRBV18; 10 bases line up with TRBD2. Trimming removed 8 bases from V and 0 bases from J; junction bases left unmatched: 10. The CDR3 covers 16 residues. CDR1 KGHSH and CDR2 LQKENI come from the germline V gene. The CDR3 DNA reads as TGTGCCAGCCACCAACAGCGGGGGGGGCCCTCCTACGAGCAGTACTTC. This sequence encodes CASHQQRGGPSYEQYF.

The rearrangement uses TRBV7-9 and TRBJ2-5; TRBD2 is a possible D gene (5 bases). Trimming stripped 4 bases from V and 5 bases from J, with 17 bases between. CDR1 is SEHNR, CDR2 FQNEAQ, per germline (reference sequence). The CDR3 is 15 residues long. The CDR3 DNA follows: TGTGCCAGCAGCTCCGCCATGGGGAGCCGGGAGACCCAGTACTTC. Encoded protein: CASSSAMGSRETQYF.

The chain combines TRBV7-2 with TRBJ1-3; tentative D call: TRBD1 (5 bases). CDR3 length: 14 amino acids. CDR1 SGHTA and CDR2 FQGNSA come from the germline V gene. Trimming left V 11 bases short and J 0 bases short, with 14 bases between. CDR3 in amino acids: CAGAPLGSGNTIYF. CDR3 in DNA: TGTGCCGGGGCGCCCCTAGGCTCTGGAAACACCATATATTTT.

Here the CDR3 DNA reads TGTGCCAGCAGCTGGGGAGGCGGGAATGAAAAACTGTTTTTT. Translation: CASSWGGGNEKLFF. V and J are TRBV7-9 and TRBJ1-4; D ambiguous. The CDR3 totals 14 residues. V was pared by 4 bases and J by 5 bases, with 11 bases between. Germline values: CDR1 SEHNR, CDR2 FQNEAQ (reference sequence).

The chain has TRBV5-8 and TRBJ2-1; 11 bases fit TRBD1. The CDR3 has 13 residues. The V segment lost 3 bases and the J segment 10 bases; nucleotides outside the gene matches: 3. The V gene's germline CDR1 is SGHTS and CDR2 YDEGEE. CDR3 protein: CASSWTGGGEQFF. In DNA, the CDR3 is TGTGCCAGCAGCTGGACAGGGGGCGGCGAGCAGTTCTTC.